This TCR beta chain was observed in a study of blood T cell repertoires in COVID-19. V shed 3 bases and J shed 3 bases, with 7 bases lying between them. This CDR3 comprises 13 residues. The repertoire was sequenced with immunoSEQ multiplex PCR; TCRdb's copy has only in-frame clones and lacks some. Here the sample spans 95,000 to 150,000 clones, 85% being singletons. The sequencing input was peripheral blood. The clonotype comes from a man older than 75 with active or convalescent COVID-19. The chain employs TRBV12-3 or TRBV12-4 and TRBJ2-3; D is undetermined. The CDR3 sequence: CASSFGVTDTQYF. DNA for the CDR3: TGTGCCAGCAGTTTTGGAGTAACAGATACGCAGTATTTT.